What follows are 13 T cell receptor beta chains derived from one specimen sequenced in a study of control samples from healthy donors and cancer patients. TCRdb keeps only in-frame clones here, not all; method: immunoSEQ multiplex PCR. The sample carries approximately 120,000 clones, around 89% recorded once. Material: blood. The receptors come from a woman aged 45-59 years in good health.

The CDR3 loop is CASSRATGGNYGYTF. In DNA form, the CDR3 reads TGTGCCAGCAGCCGAGCGACAGGGGGTAACTATGGCTACACCTTC. This sequence joins TRBV14 and TRBJ1-2; 9 bases are a match to TRBD1. Germline loops: CDR1 SGHDN, CDR2 FVKESK. J gave up 1 base and V 4 bases, and 4 bases lay outside the gene matches. The CDR3 spans 15 residues.

This chain joins TRBV6-5 and TRBJ1-5; no clear D. Trimming stripped 4 bases from V and 0 bases from J, with 10 bases between. The CDR3 length is 15 residues. Per germline, CDR1 MNHEY and CDR2 SVGAGI. The CDR3 nucleotides are TGTGCCAGCAGTTCTCAGCCGAATAGCAATCAGCCCCAGCATTTT. It translates to CASSSQPNSNQPQHF.

This clone was found once. V gene TRBV3-1 (or the pseudogene TRBV3-2) combines with J gene TRBJ2-3; the D is unclear. V was shortened by 4 bases and J by 2 bases, with 10 bases between the two germline ends. The CDR3 length is 14 residues. CDR1 is LGHDT, CDR2 YNNKEL, per germline (reference sequence). The CDR3, as DNA: TGTGCCAGCAGCCTCGAGGCCTTCACAGATACGCAGTATTTT. It yields the protein CASSLEAFTDTQYF.

This chain uses TRBV11-2 with TRBJ1-4; no firm D call. The CDR3 length is 13 residues. Germline V gene sequence: CDR1 SGHAT, CDR2 FQNNGV. With 0 bases removed from V and 5 bases from J, the gap between germline ends came to 4 bases. For the CDR3, the DNA is TGTGCCAGCAGCTTAGACACGAATGAAAAACTGTTTTTT. Protein: CASSLDTNEKLFF.

V gene TRBV18 combines with J gene TRBJ2-1; D gene ambiguous. CDR3 size: 16 residues. CDR1 and CDR2 (germline): KGHSH, LQKENI. The germline V and J ends were trimmed by 0 bases and 0 bases, with 9 bases remaining between them. DNA of the CDR3: TGTGCCAGCTCACCACCGGGCCAGCTCTCCTACAATGAGCAGTTCTTC. It specifies CASSPPGQLSYNEQFF.

The V and J genes are TRBV7-2 and TRBJ1-6; unclear D gene. V was clipped by 5 bases and J by 0 bases, with 8 bases between them. The length of the CDR3 is 15 residues. Germline loops: CDR1 SGHTA, CDR2 FQGNSA. Here the CDR3 reads CASSPYISYNSPLHF. The CDR3 nucleotides are TGTGCCAGCAGCCCCTATATCTCCTATAATTCACCCCTCCACTTT.

The CDR3 bases are TGTGCCAGCTCAGAGGGGGCGCAACTAGGAGGTTTGTTTTTT. Its protein product is CASSEGAQLGGLFF. The genes are TRBV18 and TRBJ1-4, with 7 bases identical to TRBD1. J lost 15 bases, V lost 5 bases, and 15 bases had no gene match. The CDR3 has 14 amino acids. CDR1 is KGHSH, CDR2 LQKENI, per germline.

As regards this clone: One end of the junction fails to match germline, which may point to a read error. The chain combines TRBV7-9 with TRBJ2-3, with 9 nucleotides matching TRBD2. The CDR3 has 13 residues. Germline V gives CDR1 SEHNR, CDR2 FQNEAQ (reference sequence). In DNA form, the CDR3 reads TGTGCCAGCAGCGTAGCGGGAGCGGATACGCAGTATTTT. It codes for CASSVAGADTQYF.

The chain is built from TRBV6-2 or TRBV6-3 and TRBJ2-7, with 8 positions matching TRBD2. Germline V CDR1 and CDR2: MNHEY, SVGEGT. The CDR3 runs 14 residues. Trimming removed 5 bases from V and 4 bases from J; junction bases left unmatched: 7. The CDR3 here is CASSRTSRIYEQYV. CDR3 DNA: TGTGCCAGCAGTCGGACTAGCCGAATTTACGAGCAGTACGTC.

CDR3 DNA: TGTGCCAGCAGTGCCCTAAGCTACAATGAGCAGTTCTTC. Translation gives CASSALSYNEQFF. The chain has TRBV2 and TRBJ2-1; no firm D call. V was pared by 4 bases and J by 3 bases, with 7 bases between. The CDR3 spans 13 residues. Germline values: CDR1 SNHLY, CDR2 FYNNEI.

The chain employs TRBV7-2 and TRBJ1-2; 10 bases match TRBD1. This CDR3 has 15 residues. The germline CDR1 and CDR2 sequences are SGHTA and FQGNSA. Trimming removed 1 base from V and 5 bases from J; junction bases left unmatched: 4. CDR3 region: CASSLGTGGRYGYTF. DNA of the CDR3: TGTGCCAGCAGCTTAGGGACAGGGGGAAGATATGGCTACACCTTC.

The V and J genes are TRBV7-3 and TRBJ1-1, with D perhaps matching TRBD1 (5 bases). The CDR3 covers 15 residues. V shed 1 base and J shed 0 bases, with 9 bases lying between them. Germline-derived CDR1 and CDR2 are SGHTA and FQGTGA. The CDR3 protein is CASSLRGNMNTEAFF. The CDR3 nucleotides are TGTGCCAGCAGCTTAAGGGGGAACATGAACACTGAAGCTTTCTTT.

The chain is built from TRBV19 and TRBJ1-2; D is perhaps TRBD1 (5 bases). V lost 5 bases and J lost 4, with 17 bases in between. The CDR3 runs 15 residues. CDR1 and CDR2 (germline): LNHDA, SQIVND (reference sequence). CDR3 nucleotide sequence: TGTGCCAGTAGTTTCTCCCAGGGTGGAAGCTATGGCTACACCTTC. It specifies CASSFSQGGSYGYTF.